This is a list of T cell receptor beta chains from one sample in a study of cytomegalovirus exposure and HLA in healthy donors. Assay used: immunoSEQ multiplex PCR; TCRdb lists only in-frame clones, some missing. The ten most abundant clones cover approximately 2% of a sample with some 120,000 clones. The sequencing sample was made of PBMCs. The source of these receptors is a man in his forties in good health and CMV-seronegative. Each CDR3 is given with its conserved first and last residue. A D gene is named only where the DNA matches it firmly.

v_call	j_call	d_call	cdr3_nt	cdr3_aa
TRBV19	TRBJ1-2	NA	TGTGCCAGTAGTGTGGACAGATCTAACTATGGCTACACCTTC	CASSVDRSNYGYTF
TRBV19	TRBJ1-2	TRBD1	TGTGCCAGTAGTGTTCAGGGGGACTATGGCTACACCTTC	CASSVQGDYGYTF
TRBV15	TRBJ2-2	NA	TGTGCCACCAGCAGTCATGCCGGGGAGCTGTTTTTT	CATSSHAGELFF
TRBV5-4	TRBJ1-4	TRBD1	TGTGCCAGCAGCGTCCGACAGGGGTTAAATGAAAAACTGTTTTTT	CASSVRQGLNEKLFF
TRBV4-3	TRBJ2-5	NA	TGCGCCAGCAGCCAAGTTCGAACCGGGACCCAGTACTTC	CASSQVRTGTQYF
TRBV10-3	TRBJ2-3	TRBD2	TGTGCCATCAGGCGGACTAGCGGGGGGGAAGATACGCAGTATTTT	CAIRRTSGGEDTQYF
TRBV11-2	TRBJ1-1	NA	TGTGCCAGCAGCTTAGACAGGAATGAAGCTTTCTTT	CASSLDRNEAFF
TRBV9	TRBJ2-7	NA	TGTGCCAGCAGCGTAGGGATTGAGGGCGAGCAGTACTTC	CASSVGIEGEQYF
TRBV5-3	TRBJ2-7	TRBD2	TGTGCCAGAAGTCGATCAGCGGGAGAGGCCTACGAGCAGTACTTC	CARSRSAGEAYEQYF
TRBV7-9	TRBJ1-2	NA	TGTGCCAGCAGCCCCCAACTTCGGGGCTACACCTTC	CASSPQLRGYTF
TRBV28	TRBJ1-2	NA	TGTGCCAGCAGCCCGGACATCTATGGCTACACCTTC	CASSPDIYGYTF
TRBV7-9	TRBJ2-3	NA	TGTGCCAGCAGCTTATGGGCGGACTCTAGCACAGATACGCAGTATTTT	CASSLWADSSTDTQYF
TRBV11-3	TRBJ1-1	TRBD1	TGTGCCAGCAGCGAAAGGGGGCGAGAGAACACTGAAGCTTTCTTT	CASSERGRENTEAFF